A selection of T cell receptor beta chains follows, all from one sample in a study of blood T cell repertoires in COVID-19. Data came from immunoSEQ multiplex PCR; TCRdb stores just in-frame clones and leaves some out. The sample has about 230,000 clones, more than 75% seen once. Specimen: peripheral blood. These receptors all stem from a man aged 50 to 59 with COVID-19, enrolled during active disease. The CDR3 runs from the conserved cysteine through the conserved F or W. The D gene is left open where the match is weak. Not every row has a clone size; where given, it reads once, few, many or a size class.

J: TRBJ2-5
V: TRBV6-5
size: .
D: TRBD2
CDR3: CASGQGGIQETQYF
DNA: TGTGCCAGCGGTCAGGGAGGGATCCAAGAGACCCAGTACTTC

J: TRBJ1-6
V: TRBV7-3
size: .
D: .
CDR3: CASSLEGIGSPLHF
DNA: TGTGCCAGCAGCCTAGAGGGTATTGGTTCACCCCTCCACTTT

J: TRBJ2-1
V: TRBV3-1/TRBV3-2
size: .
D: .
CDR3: CASSQDIRGIFSEQFF
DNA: TGTGCCAGCAGCCAAGATATTAGGGGGATCTTCTCTGAGCAGTTCTTC

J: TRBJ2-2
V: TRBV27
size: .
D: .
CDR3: CASRPRRQANTGELFF
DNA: TGTGCCAGCAGGCCTCGCCGACAGGCAAACACCGGGGAGCTGTTTTTT

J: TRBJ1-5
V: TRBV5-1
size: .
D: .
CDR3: CASRPGLNNQPQHF
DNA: TGCGCCAGCAGACCAGGGTTGAACAATCAGCCCCAGCATTTT

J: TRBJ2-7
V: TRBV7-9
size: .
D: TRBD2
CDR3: CASSLGGGAYEQYF
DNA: TGTGCCAGCAGCCTTGGGGGAGGGGCGTACGAGCAGTACTTC

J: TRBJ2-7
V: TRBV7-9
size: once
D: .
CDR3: CASSLSWGVSYEQYF
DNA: TGTGCCAGCAGCTTATCATGGGGAGTCTCCTACGAGCAGTACTTC

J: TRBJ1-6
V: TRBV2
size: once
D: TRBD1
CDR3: CASSVGAGGADNSPLHF
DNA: TGTGCCAGCAGTGTAGGGGCAGGGGGCGCCGATAATTCACCCCTCCACTTT

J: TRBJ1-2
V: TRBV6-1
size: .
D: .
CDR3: CASSDLERRGYTF
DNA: TGTGCCAGCAGTGATCTGGAGCGCCGTGGCTACACCTTC

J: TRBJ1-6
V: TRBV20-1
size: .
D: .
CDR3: CSASMRGANSPLHF
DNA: TGCAGTGCTAGTATGCGGGGGGCTAATTCACCCCTCCACTTT

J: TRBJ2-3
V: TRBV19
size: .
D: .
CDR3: CASSQAVTDTQYF
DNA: TGTGCCAGTAGTCAGGCAGTCACAGATACGCAGTATTTT

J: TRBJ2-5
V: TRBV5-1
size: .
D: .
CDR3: CASSRQETQYF
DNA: TGCGCCAGCAGCCGCCAAGAGACCCAGTACTTC